The table lists the clone carrying this T cell receptor (beta chain) with a count of one. The source of the sample is a study of cytomegalovirus exposure and HLA in healthy donors. V was pared by 0 bases and J by 3 bases, with 7 bases of the junction left unmatched. Germline CDR1 LGHNA, CDR2 YNFKEQ. The CDR3 totals 17 residues. The PCR used 60 Vbeta and 13 Jbeta primers. Here immunoSEQ multiplex PCR was the method, and the copy in TCRdb shows in-frame clones only, minus some. The table shows some 170,000 clones, with 55% to 75% occurring only once. Material: PBMCs. The receptor was derived from a human donor in good health. This chain joins TRBV4-2 and TRBJ1-5, with 8 bases identical to TRBD1. This CDR3 is CASSQDVGRGLNQPQHF. In nucleotides, the CDR3 is TGTGCCAGCAGCCAAGATGTTGGCAGGGGGCTCAATCAGCCCCAGCATTTT.